This T cell receptor (beta chain) stems from a study of beta chain features in type 1 diabetes. Reverse transcription of all isolated RNA meant that expressed TCRB transcripts were sequenced. For naive, central memory and regulatory T cell samples, reads averaged roughly 4 million. Clones were read by immunoSEQ multiplex PCR, and TCRdb kept only the in-frame ones, dropping some. Of under 500,000 clones detected, about 30% appear once; the ten largest clones hold almost 0.065%. V dropped 0 bases and J dropped 2; count of bases not matched to a gene: 3. Germline-derived CDR1 and CDR2 are SEHNR and FQNEAQ (reference sequence). CDR3 length: 17 amino acids.

The chain combines TRBV7-9 with TRBJ2-3, with 12 positions matching TRBD2. Sample: naive CD4+ T cells from blood. The TCR sequence derives from a man aged 18 to 30 in good health. The CDR3 nucleotides read TGTGCCAGCAGCTTAGCCGGGACTAGCGGGTACACAGATACGCAGTATTTT. This codes for CASSLAGTSGYTDTQYF.